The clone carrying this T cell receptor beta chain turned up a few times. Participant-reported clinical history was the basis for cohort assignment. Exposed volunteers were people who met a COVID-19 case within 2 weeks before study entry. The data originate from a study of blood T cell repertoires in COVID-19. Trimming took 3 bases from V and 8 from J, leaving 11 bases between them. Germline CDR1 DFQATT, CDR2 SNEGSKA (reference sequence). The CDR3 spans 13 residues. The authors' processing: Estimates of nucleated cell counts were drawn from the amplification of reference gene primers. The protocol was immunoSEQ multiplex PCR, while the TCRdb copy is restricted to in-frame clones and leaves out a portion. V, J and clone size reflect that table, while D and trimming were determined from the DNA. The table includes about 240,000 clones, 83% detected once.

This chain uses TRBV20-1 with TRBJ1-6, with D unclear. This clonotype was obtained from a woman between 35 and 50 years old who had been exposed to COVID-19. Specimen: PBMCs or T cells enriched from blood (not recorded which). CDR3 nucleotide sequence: TGCAGTGCTAGTCCCGACCGGGATTCACCCCTCCACTTT. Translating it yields CSASPDRDSPLHF.